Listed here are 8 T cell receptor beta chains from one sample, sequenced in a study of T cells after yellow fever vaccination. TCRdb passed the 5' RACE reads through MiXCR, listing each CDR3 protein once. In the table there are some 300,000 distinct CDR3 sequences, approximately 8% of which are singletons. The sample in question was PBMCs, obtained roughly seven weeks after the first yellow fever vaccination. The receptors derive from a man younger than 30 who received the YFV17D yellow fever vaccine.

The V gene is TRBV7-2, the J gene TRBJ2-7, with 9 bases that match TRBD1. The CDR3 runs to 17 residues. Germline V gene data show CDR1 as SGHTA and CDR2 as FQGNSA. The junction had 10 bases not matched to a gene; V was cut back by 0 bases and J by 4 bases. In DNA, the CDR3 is TGTGCCAGCAGCTTAGCGTGGCCGGGGGACAGGGCTTACGAGCAGTACTTC. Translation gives CASSLAWPGDRAYEQYF.

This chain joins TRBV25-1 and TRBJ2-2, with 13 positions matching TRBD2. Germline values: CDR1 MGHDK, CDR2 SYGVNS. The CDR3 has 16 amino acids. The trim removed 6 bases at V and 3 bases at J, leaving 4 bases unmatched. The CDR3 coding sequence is TGTGCCAGCAGCGGACTAGCGGGGGCCCACACCGGGGAGCTGTTTTTT. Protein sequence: CASSGLAGAHTGELFF.

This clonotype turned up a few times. Here the CDR3 DNA reads TGTGCCAGCACCCACAGGGGGGTCTATGGCTACACCTTC. It codes for CASTHRGVYGYTF. This rearrangement joins TRBV6-2 or TRBV6-3 to TRBJ1-2, with TRBD1 identical over 8 bases. The trim removed 7 bases at V and 4 bases at J, leaving 5 bases unmatched. CDR1 is MNHEY, CDR2 SVGEGT, per germline. The CDR3 consists of 13 residues.

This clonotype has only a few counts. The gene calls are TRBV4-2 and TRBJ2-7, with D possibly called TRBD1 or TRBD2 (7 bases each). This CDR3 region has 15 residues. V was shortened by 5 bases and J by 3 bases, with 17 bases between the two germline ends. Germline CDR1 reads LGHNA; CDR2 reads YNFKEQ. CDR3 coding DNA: TGTGCCAGCAGCATCAGCGGGGACAGAGACTACGAGCAGTACTTC. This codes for CASSISGDRDYEQYF.

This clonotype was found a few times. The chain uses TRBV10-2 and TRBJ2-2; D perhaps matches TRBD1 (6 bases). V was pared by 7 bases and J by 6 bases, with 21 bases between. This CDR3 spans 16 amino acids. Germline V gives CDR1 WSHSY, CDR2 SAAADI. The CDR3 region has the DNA TGCGCCAGCAACAAACCGACAGGCCGCAAGGCCGGGGAGCTGTTTTTT. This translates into CASNKPTGRKAGELFF.

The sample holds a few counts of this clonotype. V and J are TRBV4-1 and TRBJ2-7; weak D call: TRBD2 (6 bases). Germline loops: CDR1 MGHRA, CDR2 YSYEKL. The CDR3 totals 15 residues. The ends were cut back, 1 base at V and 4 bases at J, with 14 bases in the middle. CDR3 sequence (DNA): TGCGCCAGCAGCCAAGTTGGGGACTGGTCTTACGAGCAGTACTTC. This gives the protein CASSQVGDWSYEQYF.

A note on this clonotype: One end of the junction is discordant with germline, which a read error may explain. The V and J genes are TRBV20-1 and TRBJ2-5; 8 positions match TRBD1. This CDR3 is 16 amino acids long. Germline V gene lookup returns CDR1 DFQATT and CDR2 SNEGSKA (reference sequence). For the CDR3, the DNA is TGCTGTGCTTGGGGACAGGCTCCGGGCCCTCTAGAGACCCAGTACTTC. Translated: CCAWGQAPGPLETQYF.

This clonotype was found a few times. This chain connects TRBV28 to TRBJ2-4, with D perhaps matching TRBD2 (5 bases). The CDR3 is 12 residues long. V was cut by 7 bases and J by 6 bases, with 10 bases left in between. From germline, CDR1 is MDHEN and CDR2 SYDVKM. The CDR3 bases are TGTGCCAGCACCCTCCGGGGAAACATTCAGTACTTC. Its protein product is CASTLRGNIQYF.